This is a list of T cell receptor beta chains from one sample in a study of shared clonotypes between healthy human individuals. The method was immunoSEQ multiplex PCR; TCRdb's version includes in-frame clones alone and lacks a portion of them. The profile covers around 2,000,000 clones, with 85% to 95% appearing a single time and approximately 0.13% taken by the ten largest. The sample consisted of naive CD4+ T cells sorted from blood. Receptors originate from a man aged 18 to 29 in good health. Both conserved end residues are part of each CDR3. The D gene is left open where the match is weak. Clone size is stated in some rows and not others, as once, few, many or a class when expanded.

J gene: TRBJ1-3; clone size: NA; D gene: NA; V gene: TRBV7-8; CDR3 protein: CASSPRASSGNTIYF; CDR3 DNA: TGTGCCAGCAGCCCTAGGGCCAGCTCTGGAAACACCATATATTTT
J gene: TRBJ1-1; clone size: NA; D gene: TRBD1; V gene: TRBV5-4; CDR3 protein: CASSPRDSSSTEAFF; CDR3 DNA: TGTGCCAGCAGCCCGCGGGACAGCAGTAGCACTGAAGCTTTCTTT
J gene: TRBJ2-7; clone size: NA; D gene: TRBD1; V gene: TRBV18; CDR3 protein: CASSPLPTRTGGTYEQYF; CDR3 DNA: TGTGCCAGCTCACCCCTACCAACTCGGACAGGGGGCACCTACGAGCAGTACTTC
J gene: TRBJ2-3; clone size: NA; D gene: NA; V gene: TRBV28; CDR3 protein: CASSLLTDTQYF; CDR3 DNA: TGTGCCAGCAGTTTACTTACAGATACGCAGTATTTT
J gene: TRBJ2-2; clone size: NA; D gene: TRBD2; V gene: TRBV18; CDR3 protein: CASSPRGLAGTNTGELFF; CDR3 DNA: TGTGCCAGCTCACCACGGGGACTAGCGGGAACGAACACCGGGGAGCTGTTTTTT
J gene: TRBJ2-7; clone size: few; D gene: TRBD1; V gene: TRBV9; CDR3 protein: CASSAQGQHYEQYF; CDR3 DNA: TGTGCCAGCAGCGCCCAGGGACAGCACTACGAGCAGTACTTC
J gene: TRBJ1-1; clone size: NA; D gene: NA; V gene: TRBV5-5; CDR3 protein: CASSSGPSTVNTEAFF; CDR3 DNA: TGTGCCAGCAGCTCGGGTCCCTCTACCGTGAACACTGAAGCTTTCTTT
J gene: TRBJ1-4; clone size: NA; D gene: TRBD1; V gene: TRBV5-1; CDR3 protein: CASSPREGAREKLFF; CDR3 DNA: TGCGCCAGCAGCCCCAGGGAGGGGGCTCGTGAAAAACTGTTTTTT
J gene: TRBJ1-5; clone size: NA; D gene: NA; V gene: TRBV19; CDR3 protein: CASSSPRGGRQPQHF; CDR3 DNA: TGTGCCAGTAGTTCGCCAAGAGGGGGACGGCAGCCCCAGCATTTT
J gene: TRBJ1-5; clone size: NA; D gene: NA; V gene: TRBV15; CDR3 protein: CATSRDISQPQHF; CDR3 DNA: TGTGCCACCAGCAGAGATATAAGTCAGCCCCAGCATTTT
J gene: TRBJ2-5; clone size: NA; D gene: TRBD2; V gene: TRBV27; CDR3 protein: CASSPQTAGWETQYF; CDR3 DNA: TGTGCCAGCAGTCCCCAGACAGCGGGGTGGGAGACCCAGTACTTC
J gene: TRBJ2-1; clone size: NA; D gene: TRBD2; V gene: TRBV25-1; CDR3 protein: CASSKIAGDYNEQFF; CDR3 DNA: TGTGCCAGCAGTAAGATAGCGGGGGACTACAATGAGCAGTTCTTC
J gene: TRBJ1-2; clone size: NA; D gene: NA; V gene: TRBV5-1; CDR3 protein: CASRPTSNDGYTF; CDR3 DNA: TGCGCCAGCAGACCAACTTCCAACGATGGCTACACCTTC
J gene: TRBJ1-5; clone size: NA; D gene: NA; V gene: TRBV5-1; CDR3 protein: CASSLAGDSNQPQHF; CDR3 DNA: TGCGCCAGCAGCTTGGCAGGCGATAGCAATCAGCCCCAGCATTTT
J gene: TRBJ2-5; clone size: NA; D gene: NA; V gene: TRBV20-1; CDR3 protein: CSAAKETQYF; CDR3 DNA: TGCAGTGCCGCAAAAGAGACCCAGTACTTC
J gene: TRBJ1-5; clone size: NA; D gene: NA; V gene: TRBV11-3; CDR3 protein: CASSRVRGKDQPQHF; CDR3 DNA: TGTGCCAGCAGTCGAGTGAGGGGAAAGGATCAGCCCCAGCATTTT
J gene: TRBJ2-7; clone size: few; D gene: NA; V gene: TRBV28; CDR3 protein: CASSLGGAYSYEQYF; CDR3 DNA: TGTGCCAGCAGTTTGGGGGGGGCTTATTCCTACGAGCAGTACTTC
J gene: TRBJ1-6; clone size: NA; D gene: NA; V gene: TRBV7-3; CDR3 protein: CASSTGLVNSPLHF; CDR3 DNA: TGTGCCAGCAGCACGGGCCTAGTAAATTCACCCCTCCACTTT
J gene: TRBJ2-1; clone size: NA; D gene: NA; V gene: TRBV4-2; CDR3 protein: CASSQELQKLYNEQFF; CDR3 DNA: TGTGCCAGCAGCCAAGAGCTCCAGAAGCTTTACAATGAGCAGTTCTTC
J gene: TRBJ1-2; clone size: NA; D gene: NA; V gene: TRBV2; CDR3 protein: CASSEAYLRGSYGYTF; CDR3 DNA: TGTGCCAGCAGTGAAGCGTATTTAAGGGGATCCTATGGCTACACCTTC
J gene: TRBJ1-6; clone size: NA; D gene: NA; V gene: TRBV7-3; CDR3 protein: CASSVGPSENSPLHF; CDR3 DNA: TGTGCCAGCAGCGTGGGACCATCGGAAAATTCACCCCTCCACTTT
J gene: TRBJ2-3; clone size: NA; D gene: NA; V gene: TRBV7-9; CDR3 protein: CASSLGGRTKADTQYF; CDR3 DNA: TGTGCCAGCAGCTTAGGAGGACGGACTAAGGCAGATACGCAGTATTTT
J gene: TRBJ2-7; clone size: NA; D gene: NA; V gene: TRBV9; CDR3 protein: CASSPRGNYEQYF; CDR3 DNA: TGTGCCAGCAGCCCAAGGGGAAACTACGAGCAGTACTTC
J gene: TRBJ2-5; clone size: NA; D gene: TRBD2; V gene: TRBV4-1; CDR3 protein: CASSHTSGQETQYF; CDR3 DNA: TGCGCCAGCAGCCATACTAGCGGCCAAGAGACCCAGTACTTC
J gene: TRBJ2-3; clone size: NA; D gene: TRBD2; V gene: TRBV7-9; CDR3 protein: CASSGGLAGGTDTQYF; CDR3 DNA: TGTGCCAGCAGCGGGGGACTAGCGGGAGGTACAGATACGCAGTATTTT
J gene: TRBJ1-6; clone size: NA; D gene: NA; V gene: TRBV19; CDR3 protein: CASQRERVVSPLHF; CDR3 DNA: TGTGCCAGTCAACGGGAACGGGTTGTCTCACCCCTCCACTTT
J gene: TRBJ1-5; clone size: NA; D gene: NA; V gene: TRBV11-3; CDR3 protein: CASSPNPDQPQHF; CDR3 DNA: TGTGCCAGCAGCCCCAACCCTGATCAGCCCCAGCATTTT
J gene: TRBJ2-2; clone size: NA; D gene: TRBD1; V gene: TRBV11-2; CDR3 protein: CASSLAPGTATGELFF; CDR3 DNA: TGTGCCAGCAGCTTAGCCCCCGGGACAGCAACCGGGGAGCTGTTTTTT
J gene: TRBJ1-2; clone size: NA; D gene: NA; V gene: TRBV5-1; CDR3 protein: CASSPDGGNYGYTF; CDR3 DNA: TGCGCCAGCAGCCCGGATGGGGGGAACTATGGCTACACCTTC
J gene: TRBJ2-1; clone size: NA; D gene: NA; V gene: TRBV4-2; CDR3 protein: CASSRPPGNEQFF; CDR3 DNA: TGTGCCAGCAGCAGGCCCCCAGGCAATGAGCAGTTCTTC
J gene: TRBJ2-7; clone size: NA; D gene: TRBD1; V gene: TRBV2; CDR3 protein: CASSPGTGHEQYF; CDR3 DNA: TGTGCCAGCAGTCCCGGGACAGGTCACGAGCAGTACTTC
J gene: TRBJ2-5; clone size: NA; D gene: NA; V gene: TRBV5-4; CDR3 protein: CASSLEGVGGGETQYF; CDR3 DNA: TGTGCCAGCAGCTTGGAGGGTGTAGGAGGAGGGGAGACCCAGTACTTC